This T cell receptor beta chain comes out of a study of cytomegalovirus exposure and HLA in healthy donors. Across the study: HLA-typed donors contributed around 88 million unique TCRs, which were held in an early data release.

Remarks on this clone: Antigen: not known.

Primers included in the PCR were 60 Vbeta and 13 Jbeta primers. Assay: immunoSEQ multiplex PCR; the TCRdb copy retains only in-frame clones and omits some. The sample shows approximately 120,000 clones, over 60% of them seen only once. The germline CDR1 and CDR2 sequences are SGHAT and FQNNGV. V was pared by 0 bases and J by 5 bases, with 16 bases between. The length of the CDR3 is 16 residues. The study, taken as a whole, reports: It was taken for granted in presence/absence analyses that sequencing depth across donors was roughly uniform. Specificity of a few CMV-associated chains for CMV antigens was verified in vitro.

The material sequenced was PBMCs. The rearrangement links TRBV11-2 to TRBJ1-2; tentatively, D is TRBD1 (6 bases). The source is a man aged 45-65 years in good health and CMV-seronegative. The CDR3 nucleotides read TGTGCCAGCAGCTTAGATCGGAGCAGGGGCCTATATGGCTACACCTTC. It codes for CASSLDRSRGLYGYTF. The full variable domain, rest sourced from reference TRBV11-2 and TRBJ1-2, is EAGVAQSPRYKIIEKRQSVAFWCNPISGHATLYWYQQILGQGPKLLIQFQNNGVVDDSQLPKDRFSAERLKGVDSTLKIQPAKLEDSAVYLCASSLDRSRGLYGYTFGSGTRLTVV.